Detailed here is one T cell receptor (beta chain). These data are taken from a study of blood T cell repertoires in COVID-19. Study details: Sample material is recorded as cDNA or gDNA derived from T cells, B-cell-depleted T cells, or PBMCs.

Per germline, CDR1 MNHEY and CDR2 SVGAGI. The CDR3 totals 15 residues. V lost 6 bases, J lost 5 bases, and 7 bases stayed unmatched. Sequencing was performed with immunoSEQ multiplex PCR; in TCRdb, only in-frame clones are kept and a portion is missing. The table lists almost 300,000 clones, more than 85% of them singletons. This TCR was sampled from a man aged 65 to 85 with acute or convalescent COVID-19. The sequenced sample consisted of peripheral blood. The J gene is TRBJ2-5, the V gene TRBV6-5, with 12 bases identical to TRBD2. The CDR3: CASSQLAGGRETQYF. CDR3 DNA: TGTGCCAGCAGCCAACTAGCGGGGGGCCGCGAGACCCAGTACTTC.